A selection of T cell receptor beta chains follows, all from one sample in a study of cytomegalovirus exposure and HLA in healthy donors. Profiled with immunoSEQ multiplex PCR; TCRdb holds only in-frame clones, not every one. The repertoire consists of around 200,000 clones, with approximately 86% occurring once and the leading ten covering roughly 0.34%. The sample taken for sequencing was PBMCs. The receptors shown here come from a woman aged 25 to 39 in good health and CMV-seronegative. Each CDR3 is given with its conserved first and last residue. The D gene is left open where the match is weak. Clone size is given for some rows only: seen once, a few or many times, or a class if the clone is expanded.

j_call,v_call,d_call,clone_size,cdr3_aa,cdr3_nt
TRBJ2-2,TRBV5-6,NA,NA,CASSLVGEWTGELFF,TGTGCCAGCAGCTTGGTTGGAGAGTGGACCGGGGAGCTGTTTTTT
TRBJ1-6,TRBV2,TRBD1,once,CASSKQGTPLHF,TGTGCCAGCAGTAAACAGGGGACACCCCTCCACTTT
TRBJ2-1,TRBV28,TRBD2,NA,CASSLLSGRDNEQFF,TGTGCCAGCAGTTTACTGAGCGGGAGGGACAATGAGCAGTTCTTC
TRBJ2-1,TRBV7-3,NA,few,CASSNSPLRDNEQFF,TGTGCCAGCAGCAATAGCCCCCTGAGGGACAATGAGCAGTTCTTC
TRBJ2-3,TRBV11-1,TRBD2,NA,CASGWGGLAVTDTQYF,TGTGCCAGCGGCTGGGGGGGACTAGCGGTCACAGATACGCAGTATTTT
TRBJ1-2,TRBV27,NA,NA,CASSQGLRGGYTF,TGTGCCAGCAGTCAGGGGTTAAGGGGCGGCTACACCTTC
TRBJ2-3,TRBV19,TRBD2,NA,CASSIREGFGDTQYF,TGTGCCAGTAGTATCAGGGAGGGGTTCGGAGATACGCAGTATTTT
TRBJ2-6,TRBV2,NA,NA,CASISNSGANVLTF,TGTGCCAGCATCTCTAACTCTGGGGCCAACGTCCTGACTTTC
TRBJ2-7,TRBV7-8,NA,NA,CASSLEKAYGDEQYF,TGTGCCAGCAGCTTAGAGAAGGCCTACGGGGACGAGCAGTACTTC
TRBJ1-2,TRBV5-6,TRBD1,NA,CASSYTGGVGYTF,TGTGCCAGCAGCTACACAGGGGGCGTCGGCTACACCTTC
TRBJ2-1,TRBV9,TRBD2,NA,CASSVEPRTSSYNEQFF,TGTGCCAGCAGCGTAGAGCCCCGGACTAGCTCCTACAATGAGCAGTTCTTC
TRBJ2-2,TRBV29-1,TRBD1,NA,CSVDGQGVGELFF,TGCAGCGTCGATGGACAGGGGGTAGGGGAGCTGTTTTTT
TRBJ2-4,TRBV7-9,TRBD1,once,CASSLFKTGQNIQYF,TGTGCCAGCAGCCTTTTCAAGACAGGGCAAAACATTCAGTACTTC
TRBJ2-5,TRBV7-3,TRBD1,NA,CASSMDRGSQETQYF,TGTGCCAGCAGCATGGACAGGGGCTCCCAAGAGACCCAGTACTTC
TRBJ2-7,TRBV30,TRBD1,NA,CAWSADQGAIFLREQYF,TGTGCCTGGAGTGCCGACCAGGGGGCGATATTCCTCCGCGAGCAGTACTTC
TRBJ1-2,TRBV5-5,NA,NA,CASSLQPLGLYGYTF,TGTGCCAGCAGCTTACAGCCGCTCGGACTCTATGGCTACACCTTC
TRBJ2-1,TRBV6-4,TRBD1,once,CASQGDGWSSYNEQFF,TGTGCCAGCCAGGGGGACGGGTGGAGCTCCTACAATGAGCAGTTCTTC
TRBJ2-5,TRBV6-6,TRBD2,NA,CASSPSGSGETQYF,TGTGCCAGCAGTCCTAGCGGGAGCGGAGAGACCCAGTACTTC
TRBJ1-1,TRBV7-9,TRBD1,NA,CASSSAGQGNTEAFF,TGTGCCAGCAGCTCAGCGGGACAGGGGAACACTGAAGCTTTCTTT
TRBJ2-7,TRBV5-6,TRBD2,NA,CASSADRGGHEQYF,TGTGCCAGCAGCGCGGACCGGGGGGGCCACGAGCAGTACTTC